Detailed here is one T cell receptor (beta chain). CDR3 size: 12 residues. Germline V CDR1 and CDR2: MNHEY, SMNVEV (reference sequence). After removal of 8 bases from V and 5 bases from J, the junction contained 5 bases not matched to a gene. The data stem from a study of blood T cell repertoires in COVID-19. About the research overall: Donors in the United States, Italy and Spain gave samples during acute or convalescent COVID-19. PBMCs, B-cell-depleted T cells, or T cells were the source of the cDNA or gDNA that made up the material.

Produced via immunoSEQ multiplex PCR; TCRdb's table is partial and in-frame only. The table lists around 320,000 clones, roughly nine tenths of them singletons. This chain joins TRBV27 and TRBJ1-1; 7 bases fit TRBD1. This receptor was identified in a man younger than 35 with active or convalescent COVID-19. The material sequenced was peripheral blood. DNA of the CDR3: TGTGCCAGCGCAGGGGGTATGACTGAAGCTTTCTTT. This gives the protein CASAGGMTEAFF.